The TCR beta chain under discussion was sequenced for a study of shared clonotypes between healthy human individuals. The study, taken as a whole, reports: The four-donor shared clonotypes exceeded non-shared clonotypes in generation probability, with non-shared ones scoring lower.

Points on this clone: What it binds is not known.

The data were produced by immunoSEQ multiplex PCR, yet TCRdb's version contains in-frame clones alone and is incomplete. The table lists about 2.1 million clones, just over 90% of them singletons. Cells designated naive CD8 were CD45RO-negative and were positively selected for CCR7, with terminally differentiated effector memory CD45RA+ cells excluded. CDR3 length: 15 amino acids. CDR1 SGHKS and CDR2 YYEKEE come from the germline V gene (reference sequence). V shed 0 bases and J shed 7 bases, with 17 bases lying between them. The sequencing input was naive CD8+ T cells from PBMCs. The clonotype originates from a young man in good health. Some clones in this sample may be carry-over from other donors' samples. V is TRBV5-5 and J is TRBJ2-7; perhaps TRBD1 as D (6 bases). This chain's CDR3 is CASSLGQGRVREQYF. DNA of the CDR3: TGTGCCAGCAGCTTGGGCCAGGGGCGGGTCAGGGAGCAGTACTTC.